Below are 25 T cell receptor beta chains sequenced from a single sample in a study of regulatory T cells in long-lasting Graves disease. Arm-PCR of CDR3 regions with iRepertoire HTBI primers generated TCR beta libraries. Each CDR3 protein gets one entry after TCRdb re-called the multiplex PCR reads with MiXCR. The table records fewer than 650,000 distinct CDR3 sequences, about 15% of them present only once. The time point is: newly diagnosed GD, antithyroid drugs for less than 3 months. PBMC RNA was the source of the TCR library. This same sample was also part of a study on T cells in Graves' hyperthyroidism and ophthalmopathy.

The starting material was peripheral blood mononuclear cells (PBMCs), obtained at new diagnosis, from a patient treated with antithyroid drugs. These TCRs come from a woman in her thirties with Graves disease.

The V gene is TRBV12-3 or TRBV12-4, the J gene TRBJ2-7; unclear D gene. Trimming pared 6 bases from V and 7 bases from J, leaving 13 bases between. The CDR3 is made up of 12 amino acids. The CDR3, as DNA: TGTGCCAGCAGCTCAGGTTTTAAGGAGCAGTACTTC. It is translated as CASSSGFKEQYF.

This clonotype was found a few times. V usage is TRBV12-3 or TRBV12-4 and J usage is TRBJ2-2, with 7 bases aligning to TRBD1. The V segment lost 1 base and the J segment 6 bases; nucleotides outside the gene matches: 11. CDR3 size: 17 residues. The CDR3 sequence: CASSLVPGQQRAGELFF. The CDR3 DNA sequence: TGTGCCAGCAGTTTAGTTCCGGGACAGCAAAGAGCCGGGGAGCTGTTTTTT.

In its sample, this clonotype was seen a few times. The rearrangement uses TRBV6-1 and TRBJ1-3; tentatively, D is TRBD1 (6 bases). The CDR3 is 18 residues long. Trimming cost V 7 bases and J 0 bases, with 22 bases left between them. In germline, CDR1 is MNHNS, CDR2 SASEGT. CDR3 sequence reads: CASTPPGHPSSSGNTIYF. The CDR3 region has the DNA TGTGCCAGCACGCCTCCGGGACACCCGTCTTCCTCTGGAAACACCATATATTTT.

This clonotype was counted ten times or more. V gene TRBV6-2 or TRBV6-3 combines with J gene TRBJ2-2; no clear D. Trimming removed 2 bases from V and 8 bases from J, with 3 bases in between. CDR3 length: 11 amino acids. Germline lookup yields CDR1 MNHEY and CDR2 SVGEGT. The CDR3 DNA reads as TGTGCCAGCAGTTACGGGGGGGAGCTGTTTTTT. This codes for CASSYGGELFF.

This clonotype was found a few times. This rearrangement joins TRBV24-1 to TRBJ2-1; D gene ambiguous. Deletions cut 7 bases from V and 5 bases from J, with 5 bases between. This CDR3 contains 11 residues. Germline V gives CDR1 KGHDR, CDR2 SFDVKD. The CDR3 DNA reads as TGTGCCACCAGACGGGACAATGAGCAGTTCTTC. Amino acid sequence: CATRRDNEQFF.

This clonotype was detected many times. The chain links TRBV28 to TRBJ1-6, with D perhaps matching TRBD1 (6 bases). There are 14 residues in the CDR3. V dropped 10 bases and J dropped 10 bases, with 20 bases sitting between them. CDR1 and CDR2 from the germline V gene are MDHEN and SYDVKM. CDR3 loop: CANKQQGSGSPLHF. The DNA for the CDR3 is TGTGCCAATAAACAACAGGGTTCTGGATCACCCCTCCACTTT.

This clonotype was recorded a few times. The chain has TRBV5-6 and TRBJ1-1; 9 positions match TRBD1. Germline CDR1 and CDR2: SGHDT and YYEEEE. V was clipped by 4 bases and J by 3 bases; unmatched bases: 10. CDR3 size: 16 residues. CDR3 region: CASSKGDRVEYTEAFF. CDR3 sequence (DNA): TGTGCCAGCAGCAAAGGGGACAGGGTGGAATACACTGAAGCTTTCTTT.

Remarks on this clonotype: It may be a read error: a sequence one base away is much more abundant. The chain recombines TRBV2 with TRBJ2-3, with D possibly TRBD1 on 5 matching bases. V lost 6 bases and J lost 1, with 14 bases in between. The CDR3 covers 15 residues. Germline CDR1 SNHLY, CDR2 FYNNEI. The CDR3 DNA follows: TGTGCCAGCAGCCGAGACAGATCTGGCACAGATACGCAGTATTTT. Its translation is CASSRDRSGTDTQYF.

This clonotype appeared many times. This sequence joins TRBV20-1 and TRBJ2-7; D may be TRBD1 or TRBD2 (6 bases each). CDR1 is DFQATT, CDR2 SNEGSKA, per germline (reference sequence). Trimming took off 6 bases at V and 6 bases at J, with 24 bases between the two ends. The CDR3 has 15 residues. The DNA for the CDR3 is TGCAGTGCCTTCGAAGGACTGATCGGGGGCTCCGAGCAGTACTTC. It encodes CSAFEGLIGGSEQYF.

In this sample, this clonotype turned up many times. The chain combines TRBV19 with TRBJ1-1; D uncertain. The ends were cut back, 7 bases at V and 8 bases at J, with 20 bases in the middle. Germline lookup yields CDR1 LNHDA and CDR2 SQIVND (reference sequence). The CDR3 is 14 residues long. The CDR3 coding sequence is TGTGCCAGTAAGGAGTCACGAAGTGGTGGGGAAGCTTTCTTT. This codes for CASKESRSGGEAFF.

With respect to this clonotype: This likely stems from a read error, as it lies one base from a far larger clone. The chain joins TRBV2 to TRBJ1-6, with 9 bases lining up with TRBD1. The length of the CDR3 is 18 residues. The germline V gene has CDR1 SNHLY and CDR2 FYNNEI. The CDR3 region has the DNA TGTGCCAGCAGTTTATCAACAGGGGGCGCCGCCTATAGTTCACCCCTCCACTTT. Its translation: CASSLSTGGAAYSSPLHF. The variable domain in full, completed from reference TRBV2 and TRBJ1-6, reads EPEVTQTPSHQVTQMGQEVILRCVPISNHLYFYWYRQILGQKVEFLVSFYNNEISEKSEIFDDQFSVERPDGSNFTLKIRSTKLEDSAMYFCASSLSTGGAAYSSPLHFGNGTRLTVT.

This clonotype was recorded many times. The chain joins TRBV15 to TRBJ1-1; no reliable D call. This CDR3 comprises 14 residues. The germline gives CDR1 LNHNV, CDR2 YYDKDF (reference sequence). The germline V and J ends were trimmed by 7 bases and 1 base, with 13 bases remaining between them. CDR3: CATIPGYANTEAFF. The CDR3 coding sequence is TGTGCCACCATTCCCGGGTATGCGAACACTGAAGCTTTCTTT.

This clonotype occurred a few times. The V and J genes are TRBV6-1 and TRBJ1-5; perhaps TRBD1 as D (5 bases). The CDR3 is 13 amino acids. Trimming shortened V by 10 bases and J by 0 bases, and 10 bases separated the two germline ends. The germline gives CDR1 MNHNS, CDR2 SASEGT. The DNA of the CDR3 is TGTGCCAACTCACAGGCTAGCAATCAGCCCCAGCATTTT. Protein product: CANSQASNQPQHF.

This clonotype was recorded at least ten times. V usage is TRBV10-3 and J usage is TRBJ2-7; D is possibly TRBD2 (6 bases). This CDR3 region has 12 residues. The V end was cut by 4 bases, the J end by 4 bases, with 8 bases between. Germline-derived CDR1 and CDR2 are ENHRY and SYGVKD. The CDR3 reads CAISAGEYEQYF. DNA for the CDR3: TGTGCCATCAGTGCGGGGGAGTACGAGCAGTACTTC.

In this sample, this clonotype turned up many times. The gene calls are TRBV19 and TRBJ1-1; unclear D gene. This CDR3 contains 13 residues. V was shortened by 7 bases and J by 0 bases, with 9 bases between the two germline ends. Germline-derived CDR1 and CDR2 are LNHDA and SQIVND (reference sequence). The CDR3 nucleotides are TGTGCCAGTAAGTCTGGGCTGAACACTGAAGCTTTCTTT. It specifies CASKSGLNTEAFF.

The chain carries TRBV30 and TRBJ1-2; perhaps TRBD1 as D (5 bases). Trimming left V 3 bases short and J 6 bases short, with 14 bases between. Germline CDR1 GTSNPN, CDR2 SVGIG (reference sequence). CDR3 length equals 13 residues. Written as DNA, the CDR3 is TGTGCCTGGAGCCGCAGGGTCGGCGATGGCTACACCTTC. As protein: CAWSRRVGDGYTF. Looking up the rest from reference TRBV30 and TRBJ1-2 gives the full variable domain: SQTIHQWPATLVQPVGSPLSLECTVEGTSNPNLYWYRQAAGRGLQLLFYSVGIGQISSEVPQNLSASRPQDRQFILSSKKLLLSDSGFYLCAWSRRVGDGYTFGSGTRLTVV.

This clonotype was counted many times. The chain links TRBV28 to TRBJ1-2; TRBD1 agrees at 8 bases. J lost 4 bases, V lost 7 bases, and 8 bases had no gene match. Germline V CDR1 and CDR2: MDHEN, SYDVKM. The CDR3 runs to 14 residues. The CDR3 spells CASIPQGVGYGYTF. The CDR3 DNA is TGTGCCAGCATTCCACAGGGGGTTGGCTATGGCTACACCTTC.

Many counts were recorded for this clonotype. This chain links TRBV28 with TRBJ2-7; possible D gene TRBD2, 6 bases. Trimming took 2 bases from V and 3 from J, leaving 17 bases between them. The CDR3 has 16 amino acids. Germline V gene lookup returns CDR1 MDHEN and CDR2 SYDVKM. The CDR3 sequence is CASSLRGAGNSYEQYF. CDR3 nucleotides: TGTGCCAGCAGTTTACGTGGAGCGGGTAATAGCTACGAGCAGTACTTC.

This clonotype was seen many times. This chain links TRBV6-1 with TRBJ2-7; D gene uncertain. Germline CDR1 is MNHNS and CDR2 is SASEGT. Trimming shortened V by 6 bases and J by 5 bases, and 5 bases separated the two germline ends. CDR3 length: 10 residues. The CDR3 sequence: CASRNNEQYF. The CDR3 nucleotides read TGTGCCAGCAGGAATAACGAGCAGTACTTC.

This clonotype appeared a few times. The rearrangement joins TRBV3-1 to TRBJ2-5, with a weak D call TRBD1 (6 bases). This CDR3 contains 14 residues. Trimming took 4 bases from V and 1 from J, leaving 10 bases between them. The germline V gene has CDR1 LGHDT and CDR2 YNNKEL (reference sequence). The CDR3: CASSPWGPQETQYF. The CDR3 DNA reads as TGTGCCAGCAGCCCTTGGGGGCCCCAAGAGACCCAGTACTTC.

The V call is TRBV30, the J call TRBJ2-2, with unresolved D. CDR3 length: 17 residues. Germline loops: CDR1 GTSNPN, CDR2 SVGIG (reference sequence). The V end lost 2 bases, the J end lost 1 base, and 17 bases lay between the germline ends. This CDR3 reads CAWSTPPGRKNTGELFF. The CDR3 bases are TGTGCCTGGAGTACACCACCCGGACGGAAGAACACCGGGGAGCTGTTTTTT.

This clonotype has at least ten counts. The chain is built from TRBV12-3 or TRBV12-4 and TRBJ1-2, with 9 bases fitting TRBD1. The trim removed 4 bases at V and 4 bases at J, leaving 4 bases unmatched. This CDR3 is built from 14 residues. Written as DNA, the CDR3 is TGTGCCAGCAGTTACCGACAGGGGGGCTATGGCTACACCTTC. As protein: CASSYRQGGYGYTF.

This clonotype was observed many times. The rearrangement joins TRBV2 to TRBJ1-4; D is possibly TRBD1 (5 bases). This CDR3 spans 15 amino acids. The germline V gene encodes CDR1 SNHLY and CDR2 FYNNEI. Deletions cut 2 bases from V and 7 bases from J, with 14 bases between. This CDR3 reads CASSERSQGGEKLFF. The CDR3 coding sequence is TGTGCCAGCAGTGAAAGGTCTCAGGGAGGTGAAAAACTGTTTTTT.

A word on this clonotype: One junction end disagrees with the germline gene, perhaps due to a read error. The chain links TRBV7-7 to TRBJ1-1; D gene ambiguous. The CDR3 is 15 residues long. Germline V lookup: CDR1 SSHAT, CDR2 FNYEAQ (reference sequence). The CDR3: CASSRHGGLNTEAFF. As DNA, the CDR3 is TGTGCTAGCAGCCGCCACGGTGGGTTGAACACTGAAGCTTTCTTT.

V gene TRBV27 combines with J gene TRBJ2-1; the match to TRBD1 covers 7 bases. The CDR3 extends over 17 amino acids. Germline trimming cut 6 bases from V and 3 bases from J; bases unmatched to any gene: 14. Germline loops: CDR1 MNHEY, CDR2 SMNVEV (reference sequence). The CDR3 nucleotides read TGTGCCAGCAGGCTCGCTGGCAGGACAGGCGGCTACAATGAGCAGTTCTTC. Its protein product is CASRLAGRTGGYNEQFF.